One sample yielded the 14 T cell receptor beta chains listed below, sequenced in a study of monozygotic twins with inflammatory bowel disease. TCRdb reprocessed the 5' RACE reads and keeps a single row for each CDR3 protein, giving no DNA. The sample totals 350,000 to 400,000 distinct CDR3 sequences; its top ten clones hold 2.6%. The sequenced sample was blood. Every receptor here comes from a human donor with ulcerative colitis or Crohn's disease, or a healthy co-twin of an affected twin (not recorded which).

This rearrangement joins TRBV20-1 to TRBJ2-3. Germline V lookup: CDR1 DFQATT, CDR2 SNEGSKA (reference sequence). The length of the CDR3 is 11 residues. CDR3 residues: CSAKTGDTQYF.

The gene calls are TRBV7-2 and TRBJ2-3; there is no DNA to check the TCRdb D call of TRBD1. The length of the CDR3 is 14 residues. CDR1 and CDR2 from the germline V gene are SGHTA and FQGNSA. The CDR3 sequence is CASSSAGGSDTQYF.

The V call is TRBV7-2, the J call TRBJ1-5. CDR1 SGHTA and CDR2 FQGNSA come from the germline V gene. There are 15 residues in the CDR3. The CDR3 is CASTLGHHSNQPQHF. Based on the CDR3 plus reference TRBV7-2 and TRBJ1-5, the full variable domain is GAGVSQSPSNKVTEKGKDVELRCDPISGHTALYWYRQSLGQGLEFLIYFQGNSAPDKSGLPSDRFSAERTGGSVSTLTIQRTQQEDSAVYLCASTLGHHSNQPQHFGDGTRLSIL.

This chain uses TRBV6-5 with TRBJ2-1; TCRdb gives TRBD1 as the D gene, but with no DNA this cannot be confirmed. Germline loops: CDR1 MNHEY, CDR2 SVGAGI. This CDR3 has 13 residues. The chain's CDR3 is CASSSQGNNEQFF.

The chain has TRBV28 and TRBJ1-5; TCRdb's D call, TRBD1, is unchecked because there is no DNA. This CDR3 has 14 residues. The germline V gene has CDR1 MDHEN and CDR2 SYDVKM. The CDR3 loop reads CASKDRGGHQPQHF.

This chain connects TRBV18 to TRBJ1-1; TCRdb designates TRBD1, a call that cannot be tested without DNA. The germline V gene has CDR1 KGHSH and CDR2 LQKENI. The CDR3 has 17 amino acids. The CDR3 is CASSPPSRDASRAEAFF.

The chain links TRBV12-3 or TRBV12-4 to TRBJ1-1; TCRdb designates TRBD1, a call that cannot be tested without DNA. CDR3 length: 14 amino acids. The CDR3 sequence is CASSSGGFGTEAFF.

The CDR3 region is CASSDRDSSTFSYTF. The V gene is TRBV6-2 or TRBV6-3, the J gene TRBJ1-2; TCRdb lists TRBD1, though no DNA is available to test this call. The CDR3 is made up of 15 amino acids. Germline V gives CDR1 MNHEY, CDR2 SVGEGT.

The V gene is TRBV7-9, the J gene TRBJ2-7; TCRdb reports TRBD2, a call that lacks DNA to check it against. Germline CDR1 is SEHNR and CDR2 is FQNEAQ (reference sequence). The CDR3 runs 11 residues. The CDR3 loop reads CASSGGFAQYF.

The V gene is TRBV9, the J gene TRBJ2-1; TCRdb proposes TRBD1, but this gene call is untestable without DNA. Per the germline V gene, CDR1 is SGDLS and CDR2 is YYNGEE. The CDR3 runs 15 residues. The CDR3 sequence is CASSVRQGAYNEQFF.

The chain joins TRBV20-1 to TRBJ2-3; TCRdb's D call of TRBD1 is untestable without DNA. This CDR3 has 15 residues. Per the germline V gene, CDR1 is DFQATT and CDR2 is SNEGSKA (reference sequence). This chain's CDR3 is CSAATAKGYTDTQYF.

The rearrangement links TRBV9 to TRBJ2-2; the TCRdb D gene call, TRBD2, has no DNA to confirm it. This CDR3 is 14 amino acids long. Germline V gives CDR1 SGDLS, CDR2 YYNGEE. CDR3: CASSVWQGDGELFF.

This chain's CDR3 is CSARDPGTTTDTQYF. The V and J genes are TRBV20-1 and TRBJ2-3; TCRdb's D call, TRBD1, is unchecked because there is no DNA. There are 15 residues in the CDR3. CDR1 and CDR2 (germline): DFQATT, SNEGSKA (reference sequence).

The chain combines TRBV9 with TRBJ1-1; TCRdb gives TRBD1 as the D gene, but with no DNA this cannot be confirmed. Germline CDR1 SGDLS, CDR2 YYNGEE. The CDR3 is 16 amino acids. The CDR3 sequence: CASSVIAGALNTEAFF.